One sample yielded the 30 T cell receptor beta chains listed below, sequenced in a study of T cell responses to AZD1222 COVID-19 vaccine. The method was immunoSEQ multiplex PCR; TCRdb's version includes in-frame clones alone and lacks a portion of them. The table has fewer than 150,000 clones, approximately 94% seen once. The source material was peripheral blood, sampled on day 0 of AZD1222 vaccination. All receptors come from an adult in good health.

The rearrangement links TRBV6-5 to TRBJ1-4, with D maybe TRBD1 (6 bases). This CDR3 spans 14 amino acids. Germline-derived CDR1 and CDR2 are MNHEY and SVGAGI. Trimming took off 6 bases at V and 2 bases at J, with 10 bases between the two ends. Here the CDR3 DNA reads TGTGCCAGCAGAACTCAGGGGACTAATGAAAAACTGTTTTTT. This gives the protein CASRTQGTNEKLFF.

This chain joins TRBV5-4 and TRBJ2-1, with a possible D match to TRBD1 (5 bases). Trimming took 4 bases from V and 0 from J, leaving 11 bases between them. Germline V gene data show CDR1 as SGHNT and CDR2 as YYREEE (reference sequence). CDR3 length equals 15 residues. The CDR3 DNA sequence: TGTGCCAGCAGCCCTGACAGCCTCTCCTACAATGAGCAGTTCTTC. Translated: CASSPDSLSYNEQFF.

The chain links TRBV5-1 to TRBJ1-5; D remains ambiguous. The V gene lost 0 bases and the J gene lost 0 bases, with 7 bases spanning the gap. The CDR3 consists of 15 residues. Per germline, CDR1 SGHRS and CDR2 YFSETQ. The DNA for the CDR3 is TGCGCCAGCAGCTTGGAGGGCGTTAGCAATCAGCCCCAGCATTTT. As protein: CASSLEGVSNQPQHF.

The chain couples TRBV5-1 to TRBJ2-5; possible D gene TRBD2, 6 bases. CDR1 SGHRS and CDR2 YFSETQ come from the germline V gene. V was cut by 4 bases and J by 5 bases, with 18 bases left in between. The CDR3 is 15 residues long. The CDR3 loop is CASSPGLRNVETQYF. DNA for the CDR3: TGCGCCAGCAGCCCGGGACTCCGGAATGTGGAGACCCAGTACTTC.

The chain recombines TRBV6-2 or TRBV6-3 with TRBJ2-1; TRBD2 agrees at 8 bases. The CDR3 totals 16 residues. V was clipped by 4 bases and J by 8 bases; unmatched bases: 13. Germline V gene lookup returns CDR1 MNHEY and CDR2 SVGEGT. Here the CDR3 reads CASSSYADLRGDEQFF. As DNA, the CDR3 is TGTGCCAGCAGTTCCTACGCCGACTTGCGGGGGGATGAGCAGTTCTTC.

The chain uses TRBV11-2 and TRBJ2-1; 8 positions agree with TRBD2. V lost 4 bases to trimming and J lost 10 bases; unmatched junction nucleotides: 15. The germline gives CDR1 SGHAT, CDR2 FQNNGV. The CDR3 runs to 16 residues. The CDR3 region is CASSYAGTRGDLEQFF. CDR3 DNA sequence: TGTGCCAGCAGCTATGCCGGGACTAGGGGGGACCTGGAGCAGTTCTTC.

The chain recombines TRBV7-6 with TRBJ2-3, with TRBD2 matching over 9 bases. CDR3 length: 17 residues. Germline assignment: CDR1 SGHVS and CDR2 FNYEAQ. V gave up 5 bases and J gave up 9 bases; unmatched junction bases: 18. The CDR3 coding sequence is TGTGCCAGCAGCCCAGCGGCGGGAGGGTCCTTAGGGGAAACGCAGTATTTT. Protein: CASSPAAGGSLGETQYF.

The sample holds one count of this clone. The chain joins TRBV3-1 (or the pseudogene TRBV3-2) to TRBJ2-3, with D possibly TRBD2 on 6 matching bases. In germline, CDR1 is LGHDT, CDR2 YNNKEL (reference sequence). The CDR3 runs to 15 residues. Trimming took 6 bases from V and 5 from J, leaving 18 bases between them. The CDR3 region has the DNA TGTGCCAGCAGTCAGACTAGTTCCCCTGGAGATACGCAGTATTTT. Protein: CASSQTSSPGDTQYF.

This chain connects TRBV6-5 to TRBJ2-1, with 8 bases that match TRBD1. The CDR3 length is 15 residues. With V trimmed by 7 bases and J by 1 base, 6 bases remained unmatched. Germline V gene sequence: CDR1 MNHEY, CDR2 SVGAGI. The CDR3 DNA sequence: TGTGCCAGCACTTTCCGACAGGGGTCCTACAATGAGCAGTTCTTC. It encodes CASTFRQGSYNEQFF.

This chain links TRBV12-3 or TRBV12-4 with TRBJ2-1; D perhaps matches TRBD2 (5 bases). The ends were cut back, 3 bases at V and 7 bases at J, with 10 bases in the middle. The CDR3 is 13 amino acids. The chain's CDR3 is CASSLEVANEQFF. As DNA, the CDR3 is TGTGCCAGCAGTTTGGAGGTGGCGAATGAGCAGTTCTTC.

This clone was detected once. This chain joins TRBV30 and TRBJ1-6, with unresolved D. The CDR3 runs 13 residues. Trimming took 2 bases from V and 7 from J, leaving 9 bases between them. Germline CDR1 and CDR2: GTSNPN and SVGIG (reference sequence). The CDR3 DNA follows: TGTGCCTGGAGTCCCACCCGGAATTCACCCCTCCACTTT. This codes for CAWSPTRNSPLHF.

In this sample, this clone turned up once. The rearrangement uses TRBV7-4 and TRBJ2-5, with D uncertain. V was clipped by 5 bases and J by 1 base, with 5 bases between them. Looked up from germline, CDR1 is SGHVT and CDR2 is SQSDAQ. The CDR3 is 12 amino acids. Here the CDR3 DNA reads TGTGCCAGCAGCCAGCCCCAAGAGACCCAGTACTTC. Residues: CASSQPQETQYF.

This clone was recorded only once. The CDR3 sequence: CASSQGLKSGNTIYF. In DNA form, the CDR3 reads TGCGCCAGCAGCCAAGGGTTGAAGTCTGGAAACACCATATATTTT. The chain uses TRBV4-3 and TRBJ1-3, with no clear D. Trimming took 1 base from V and 1 from J, leaving 8 bases between them. The CDR3 length is 15 residues. Germline assignment: CDR1 LGHNA and CDR2 YSLEER.

The gene calls are TRBV19 and TRBJ2-4; no definite D call. There are 14 residues in the CDR3. Deletions cut 1 base from V and 0 bases from J, with 4 bases between. The germline CDR1 and CDR2 sequences are LNHDA and SQIVND (reference sequence). CDR3: CASSIAAAKNIQYF. The CDR3, as DNA: TGTGCCAGTAGTATAGCAGCAGCCAAAAACATTCAGTACTTC.

The V and J genes are TRBV5-8 and TRBJ2-7; 10 bases agree with TRBD1. Germline V gene lookup returns CDR1 SGHTS and CDR2 YDEGEE. The CDR3 totals 15 residues. Losses at the gene ends were 4 bases for V and 3 bases for J; bases not matched to a gene: 7. The DNA of the CDR3 is TGTGCCAGCAGCAGGGGGACAGGGGTTAACTACGAGCAGTACTTC. This sequence encodes CASSRGTGVNYEQYF.

The CDR3: CASSSRLSYNEQFF. The CDR3 nucleotides read TGCGCCAGCAGCTCCCGTCTCTCCTACAATGAGCAGTTCTTC. The chain combines TRBV4-3 with TRBJ2-1; unclear D gene. This CDR3 contains 14 residues. Germline loops: CDR1 LGHNA, CDR2 YSLEER. Trimming pared 5 bases from V and 0 bases from J, leaving 8 bases between.

The chain recombines TRBV6-5 with TRBJ2-1, with 8 nucleotides matching TRBD2. The CDR3 covers 16 residues. Germline values: CDR1 MNHEY, CDR2 SVGAGI. Trimming removed 2 bases from V and 9 bases from J; junction bases left unmatched: 12. CDR3 sequence reads: CASSYVRGAQQGEQFF. As DNA, the CDR3 is TGTGCCAGCAGTTACGTGCGGGGGGCCCAACAAGGTGAGCAGTTCTTC.

CDR3 DNA: TGTGCCAGCAGCGCGGGGACAGTTCAAGAGACCCAGTACTTC. This codes for CASSAGTVQETQYF. The J gene is TRBJ2-5, the V gene TRBV5-4, with D maybe TRBD1 (7 bases). Germline V gene sequence: CDR1 SGHNT, CDR2 YYREEE (reference sequence). Trimming took off 4 bases at V and 2 bases at J, with 12 bases between the two ends. The CDR3 consists of 14 residues.

The chain carries TRBV19 and TRBJ2-1, with 12 bases lining up with TRBD2. The length of the CDR3 is 15 residues. Germline V gene lookup returns CDR1 LNHDA and CDR2 SQIVND (reference sequence). The junction had 6 bases not matched to a gene; V was cut back by 3 bases and J by 9 bases. The CDR3 is CASSILAGGRFEQFF. CDR3 in DNA: TGTGCCAGTAGTATCCTAGCGGGAGGGCGGTTTGAGCAGTTCTTC.

The rearrangement links TRBV3-1 (or the pseudogene TRBV3-2) to TRBJ2-6; either TRBD1 or TRBD2 may fit D (5 bases each). Germline CDR1 LGHDT, CDR2 YNNKEL (reference sequence). V gave up 3 bases and J gave up 1 base, with 22 bases separating them. The CDR3 loop spans 20 amino acids. The CDR3 nucleotides are TGTGCCAGCAGCCATGGCCTTAGGGGATTTCGGGAATCTGGGGCCAACGTCCTGACTTTC. This encodes CASSHGLRGFRESGANVLTF.

As for this clone: A read error may produce the germline difference seen at one junction end. For the CDR3, the DNA is TGTGCCAGCAGCCAAGTTTTTAACAGACTTTCCTTC. This sequence encodes CASSQVFNRLSF. The gene calls are TRBV14 and TRBJ1-2; D uncertain. Germline loops: CDR1 SGHDN, CDR2 FVKESK. The CDR3 has 12 amino acids.

The rearrangement joins TRBV12-5 to TRBJ2-1; no firm D call. The germline gives CDR1 LGHNT, CDR2 FRNRAP. The CDR3 covers 17 residues. Trimming stripped 0 bases from V and 0 bases from J, with 12 bases between. CDR3: CASGLVLGKSSYNEQFF. The CDR3 DNA reads TGTGCTAGTGGTTTGGTACTGGGCAAGAGCTCCTACAATGAGCAGTTCTTC. Full variable domain (missing parts from reference TRBV12-5 and TRBJ2-1): DARVTQTPRHKVTEMGQEVTMRCQPILGHNTVFWYRQTMMQGLELLAYFRNRAPLDDSGMPKDRFSAEMPDATLATLKIQPSEPRDSAVYFCASGLVLGKSSYNEQFFGPGTRLTVL.

This clone was picked up one time. The J gene is TRBJ2-2, the V gene TRBV19; unclear D gene. Germline V gene data show CDR1 as LNHDA and CDR2 as SQIVND (reference sequence). The CDR3 runs to 12 residues. V gave up 3 bases and J gave up 9 bases, with 8 bases separating them. The CDR3 DNA reads TGTGCCAGTAGTATTAGAGCAAGGGAGCTGTTTTTT. This sequence encodes CASSIRARELFF. The full variable domain, in which reference TRBV19 and TRBJ2-2 provide the parts outside the CDR3, is DGGITQSPKYLFRKEGQNVTLSCEQNLNHDAMYWYRQDPGQGLRLIYYSQIVNDFQKGDIAEGYSVSREKKESFPLTVTSAQKNPTAFYLCASSIRARELFFGEGSRLTVL.

The J gene is TRBJ2-5, the V gene TRBV7-9; TRBD1 might be the D (5 bases). Trimming left V 1 base short and J 2 bases short, with 11 bases between. Germline V gene sequence: CDR1 SEHNR, CDR2 FQNEAQ (reference sequence). CDR3 size: 15 residues. The CDR3 DNA reads as TGTGCCAGCAGCTTAGGGGCAGGGCCACAAGAGACCCAGTACTTC. It translates to CASSLGAGPQETQYF. Full variable domain (outside the CDR3, taken from reference TRBV7-9 and TRBJ2-5): DTGVSQNPRHKITKRGQNVTFRCDPISEHNRLYWYRQTLGQGPEFLTYFQNEAQLEKSRLLSDRFSAERPKGSFSTLEIQRTEQGDSAMYLCASSLGAGPQETQYFGPGTRLLVL.

The chain combines TRBV7-9 with TRBJ2-5, with TRBD2 matching 8 bases. CDR3 length equals 16 residues. V shed 4 bases, J shed 4 bases, and the junction held 11 bases outside the gene matches. Germline-derived CDR1 and CDR2 are SEHNR and FQNEAQ (reference sequence). The CDR3 protein is CASSSVGTSSSETQYF. Here the CDR3 DNA reads TGTGCCAGCAGCTCCGTGGGGACTAGTTCATCAGAGACCCAGTACTTC.

DNA of the CDR3: TGTGCCAGCAGCTTGCCAGGGACTAGATCCTACAATGAGCAGTTCTTC. Amino acids: CASSLPGTRSYNEQFF. J is TRBJ2-1 and V is TRBV7-2; 8 bases match TRBD2. CDR1 and CDR2 (germline): SGHTA, FQGNSA. The J segment lost 1 base and the V segment lost 3 bases, leaving 5 bases of the junction unmatched. This CDR3 contains 16 residues.

This clone occurred once. This chain uses TRBV2 with TRBJ1-5, with 9 bases lining up with TRBD1. This CDR3 contains 15 residues. Germline values: CDR1 SNHLY, CDR2 FYNNEI. V gave up 6 bases and J gave up 4 bases; unmatched junction bases: 7. DNA of the CDR3: TGTGCCAGCAGGGGGACAGGGAGTGGGAATCAGCCCCAGCATTTT. Protein: CASRGTGSGNQPQHF.

The gene calls are TRBV11-3 and TRBJ2-3; 9 nucleotides agree with TRBD1. The length of the CDR3 is 15 residues. V was clipped by 1 base and J by 1 base; unmatched bases: 0. From germline, CDR1 is SGHNT and CDR2 YENEEA. The CDR3 region is CASSLGTGGTDTQYF. Written as DNA, the CDR3 is TGTGCCAGCAGCTTAGGGACAGGGGGCACAGATACGCAGTATTTT.

The rearrangement joins TRBV29-1 to TRBJ2-1, with D unclear. Trimming pared 6 bases from V and 0 bases from J, leaving 12 bases between. The length of the CDR3 is 14 residues. Germline assignment: CDR1 SQVTM and CDR2 ANQGSEA. CDR3 bases: TGCAGCGTCCACACACCAAGCTCCTACAATGAGCAGTTCTTC. This gives the protein CSVHTPSSYNEQFF.

The chain joins TRBV6-5 to TRBJ1-2; D is uncertain. The germline V and J ends were trimmed by 2 bases and 3 bases, with 10 bases remaining between them. Germline V gives CDR1 MNHEY, CDR2 SVGAGI. CDR3 length: 14 residues. The DNA of the CDR3 is TGTGCCAGCAGTTACGAGGCAGCTTACTATGGCTACACCTTC. This gives the protein CASSYEAAYYGYTF.